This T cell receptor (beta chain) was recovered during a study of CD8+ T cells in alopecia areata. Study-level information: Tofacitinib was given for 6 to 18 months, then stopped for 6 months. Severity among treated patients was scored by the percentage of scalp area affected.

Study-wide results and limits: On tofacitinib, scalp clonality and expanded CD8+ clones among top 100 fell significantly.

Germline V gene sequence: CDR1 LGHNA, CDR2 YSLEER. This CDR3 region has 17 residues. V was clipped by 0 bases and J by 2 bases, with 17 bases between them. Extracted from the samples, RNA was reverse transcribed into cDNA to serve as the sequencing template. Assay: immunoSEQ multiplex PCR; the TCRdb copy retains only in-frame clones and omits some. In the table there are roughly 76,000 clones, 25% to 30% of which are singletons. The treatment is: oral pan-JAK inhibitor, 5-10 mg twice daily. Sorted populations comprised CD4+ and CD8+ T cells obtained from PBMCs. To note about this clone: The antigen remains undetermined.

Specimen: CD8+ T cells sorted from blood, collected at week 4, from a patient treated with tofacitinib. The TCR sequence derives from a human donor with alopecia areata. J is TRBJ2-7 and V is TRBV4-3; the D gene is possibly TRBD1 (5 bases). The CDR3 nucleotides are TGCGCCAGCAGCCAAGATTCAGGAACATCCAGGGCCTACGAGCAGTACTTC. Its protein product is CASSQDSGTSRAYEQYF.